The subject of this entry is one TCR beta chain. As yet, its antigen is unknown. This entry comes from a study of T cell repertoires in cytomegalovirus infection. At the level of the study: CMV infection together with matching HLA type was indicated by public TCR beta signatures. Notes on the study in general: CMV-specific TCR beta clonotypes restricted by HLA-C were the ones dominating the ex vivo response. Cumulative public TCR beta family frequency identified CMV carriers with the relevant HLA.

TCRdb itself ran the reads through MiXCR, one entry per CDR3 protein. Of hundreds of thousands of distinct CDR3 sequences listed, 15% to 20% are singletons. This TCR was recovered from a human donor in good health (CMV status not recorded). Some clones in this sample may be carry-over from other donors' samples. The sample consisted of PBMCs.

The CDR3 loop is CASSPGTLVAAGQPQHF. The CDR3 DNA sequence: TGTGCCAGCAGCCCAGGGACGTTGGTAGCGGCAGGGCAGCCCCAGCATTTT. The rearrangement links TRBV7-8 to TRBJ1-5; a possible D gene is TRBD1 (5 bases). This CDR3 comprises 17 residues. With 5 bases removed from V and 7 bases from J, the gap between germline ends came to 24 bases. CDR1 and CDR2 (germline): SGHVS, FQNEAQ.